Presented here are 31 T cell receptor delta chains from one specimen sequenced in a study of delta chain sequences of gamma delta T cells. TCRdb made new clone calls on the 5' RACE reads using CATT. The data contain more than 2,500 delta-chain clones, more than 4.5% of them singletons. Material: either unsorted cells or a sorted T cell fraction (not recorded which). The receptors stem from a human donor in good health.

This clone was detected a few times. The V and J genes are TRDV2 and TRDJ1, with 8 bases lining up with TRDD3. This CDR3 is built from 18 residues. CDR1 is GEAIGNYY, CDR2 EKD, per germline. Trimming at V came to 1 base and at J to 0 bases, leaving 12 bases not matched to a gene. The CDR3 loop is CACDTVIRGIEYTDKLIF. The CDR3 nucleotides are TGTGCCTGTGACACGGTGATACGGGGGATAGAGTACACCGATAAACTCATCTTT.

With respect to this clone: The TCRdb protein comes from a much larger clone and disagrees with this DNA's translation at residue 7, likely due to a read error; the protein given here is derived from the DNA. The chain recombines TRDV2 with TRDJ1; D gene unclear. There are 15 residues in the CDR3. Per the germline V gene, CDR1 is GEAIGNYY and CDR2 is EKD. Trimming shortened V by 3 bases and J by 1 base, and 14 bases separated the two germline ends. CDR3 in DNA: TGTGCCTGTGACTCCCTGAGGGAGCCCACCGATAAACTCATCTTT. It is translated as CACDSLREPTDKLIF.

V gene TRDV2 combines with J gene TRDJ2; 13 bases are shared with TRDD3. V lost 3 bases to trimming and J lost 10 bases; unmatched junction nucleotides: 10. Looked up from germline, CDR1 is GEAIGNYY and CDR2 is EKD. The CDR3 runs 16 residues. The CDR3 reads CACDPLLGDTLEQLFF. The CDR3, as DNA: TGTGCCTGTGACCCCTTACTGGGGGATACGCTGGAACAACTCTTCTTT.

This clone is medium-sized (0.01 to 0.1%) by share. The rearrangement uses TRDV2 and TRDJ1; 8 nucleotides line up with TRDD3. CDR1 is GEAIGNYY and CDR2 is EKD in the germline V gene. CDR3 length: 17 residues. V dropped 3 bases and J dropped 0; count of bases not matched to a gene: 11. The CDR3 reads CACDGVAGGPYTDKLIF. CDR3 nucleotides: TGTGCCTGTGACGGCGTTGCTGGGGGACCGTACACCGATAAACTCATCTTT.

This clone was detected a few times. The translation of this DNA and the TCRdb protein of a much larger clone differ at residue 3, probably owing to a read error; the protein shown here is translated from the DNA. The chain links TRDV1 to TRDJ1; the D gene is possibly TRDD3 (6 bases). The CDR3 loop spans 22 amino acids. Per germline, CDR1 TSWWSYY and CDR2 QGS. Here the CDR3 DNA reads TGTGCTTTTGGGGAACCAGGGCCCTACTCCCTTACTGGGAGCGGCGACACCGATAAACTCATCTTT. It encodes CAFGEPGPYSLTGSGDTDKLIF.

This clone is labeled as medium-sized (0.01 to 0.1%). V gene TRDV1 combines with J gene TRDJ1; 8 nucleotides agree with TRDD3. Per the germline V gene, CDR1 is TSWWSYY and CDR2 is QGS. V lost 0 bases to trimming and J lost 0 bases; unmatched junction nucleotides: 21. This CDR3 contains 22 residues. CDR3 residues: CALGELSRNRRGWGKHTDKLIF. The DNA of the CDR3 is TGTGCTCTTGGGGAACTGTCCCGGAACAGAAGAGGCTGGGGGAAGCACACCGATAAACTCATCTTT.

The chain links TRDV2 to TRDJ1; D possibly matches TRDD1 or TRDD3 (5 bases each). The germline gives CDR1 GEAIGNYY, CDR2 EKD. V lost 3 bases, J lost 0 bases, and 31 bases lay in between. This CDR3 comprises 21 residues. CDR3 DNA sequence: TGTGCCTGTGACCGTCTGGGCCCTAGAATAGGGGACGCCTGGAACACCGATAAACTCATCTTT. As protein: CACDRLGPRIGDAWNTDKLIF.

The chain is built from TRDV2 and TRDJ1; TRDD3 agrees at 11 bases. Germline V lookup: CDR1 GEAIGNYY, CDR2 EKD. The trim removed 0 bases at V and 0 bases at J, leaving 23 bases unmatched. CDR3 size: 23 residues. This chain's CDR3 is CACDTVTGGYSPGFGHYTDKLIF. CDR3 DNA: TGTGCCTGTGACACCGTTACTGGGGGATATTCGCCCGGTTTTGGGCATTACACCGATAAACTCATCTTT.

This clone was counted a few times. This rearrangement joins TRDV2 to TRDJ1; possible D gene TRDD3, 5 bases. The CDR3 has 17 amino acids. V lost 0 bases and J lost 5, with 21 bases in between. Germline loops: CDR1 GEAIGNYY, CDR2 EKD. Here the CDR3 reads CACDTVGATTRGDKLIF. The DNA of the CDR3 is TGTGCCTGTGACACCGTAGGGGCCACAACGAGGGGAGATAAACTCATCTTT.

This clone has a handful of counts. For this DNA, TCRdb reports the protein of a much larger clone, which diverges at residue 7, most likely from a read error; the protein presented here is translated directly from the DNA. The chain carries TRDV2 and TRDJ1; D remains unclear. The length of the CDR3 is 14 residues. Germline assignment: CDR1 GEAIGNYY and CDR2 EKD. V lost 3 bases, J lost 0 bases, and 10 bases lay in between. The CDR3 nucleotides read TGTGCCTGTGACCCAATAAAATACACCGATAAACTCATCTTT. It translates to CACDPIKYTDKLIF.

This clone has a handful of counts. Distinct nucleotide sequences in the sample also encode this CDR3. The chain links TRDV2 to TRDJ1; 7 bases fit TRDD3. This CDR3 is built from 14 residues. With 1 base clipped from V and 2 bases from J, the junction kept 3 bases outside the gene matches. Per the germline V gene, CDR1 is GEAIGNYY and CDR2 is EKD. CDR3 DNA sequence: TGTGCCTGTGACACTCTGGGGGTTACCGATAAACTCATCTTT. This translates into CACDTLGVTDKLIF.

This clone has only a few counts. The assigned J gene is TRDJ1, but the V gene is uncalled; the table assigns TRDD3, which was not confirmed against the DNA. This CDR3 spans 19 amino acids. DNA of the CDR3: TGTAGTGTGATCTTGGGGACCCTTGACCCTGGGGGCTCCTCTTATAAACTCATCTTT. Its protein product is CSVILGTLDPGGSSYKLIF.

By sample share, this clone is medium-sized (0.01 to 0.1%). The V gene is TRDV2, the J gene TRDJ1; 9 bases map to TRDD3. The germline V gene has CDR1 GEAIGNYY and CDR2 EKD. V lost 4 bases to trimming and J lost 0 bases; unmatched junction nucleotides: 8. This CDR3 has 16 residues. DNA of the CDR3: TGTGCCTGTGATCTACTGGGGGACACGTACACCGATAAACTCATCTTT. As protein: CACDLLGDTYTDKLIF.

Within the sample, this clone is medium-sized. The chain couples TRDV2 to TRDJ1; the match to TRDD3 covers 9 bases. CDR3 size: 19 residues. Germline V CDR1 and CDR2: GEAIGNYY, EKD. Unmatched junction bases numbered 22, after V lost 3 bases and J lost 6 bases. The DNA of the CDR3 is TGTGCCTGTGACGCCTGGAACGAGGGTACTGGGGGACCCGAACATAAACTCATCTTT. As protein: CACDAWNEGTGGPEHKLIF.

The genes are TRDV2 and TRDJ1; TRDD3 matches at 8 bases. The CDR3 consists of 15 residues. J lost 1 base, V lost 1 base, and 4 bases had no gene match. Germline V gene sequence: CDR1 GEAIGNYY, CDR2 EKD. This CDR3 reads CACDTTGDITDKLIF. In nucleotides, the CDR3 is TGTGCCTGTGACACAACGGGGGATATCACCGATAAACTCATCTTT.

This clone is judged medium-sized. The rearrangement uses TRDV2 and TRDJ1, with D possibly being TRDD2 (9 bases). Germline values: CDR1 GEAIGNYY, CDR2 EKD. This CDR3 region has 18 residues. V gave up 3 bases and J gave up 2 bases, with 24 bases separating them. The CDR3 nucleotides read TGTGCCTGTGACCCCCTTCCTACCTTTGGGGGATCAACCGATAAACTCATCTTT. This codes for CACDPLPTFGGSTDKLIF.

The V and J genes are TRDV2 and TRDJ1; 9 nucleotides match TRDD3. This CDR3 region has 22 residues. Germline V gene sequence: CDR1 GEAIGNYY, CDR2 EKD. Trimming removed 3 bases from V and 0 bases from J; junction bases left unmatched: 25. In DNA form, the CDR3 reads TGTGCCTGTGACGTCCTACCTGCATCTAGACTGGGGGACCACTTACACACCGATAAACTCATCTTT. Protein: CACDVLPASRLGDHLHTDKLIF.

The V call is TRDV2, the J call TRDJ1, with 9 bases that match TRDD3. Germline lookup yields CDR1 GEAIGNYY and CDR2 EKD. This CDR3 contains 17 residues. Unmatched junction bases numbered 8, after V lost 0 bases and J lost 1 base. This CDR3 reads CACDTLGTGGRTDKLIF. Written as DNA, the CDR3 is TGTGCCTGTGACACCCTCGGTACTGGGGGACGCACCGATAAACTCATCTTT.

This clone is medium-sized within its sample. The gene calls are TRDV2 and TRDJ1; D call uncertain. The V gene lost 0 bases and the J gene lost 0 bases, with 22 bases spanning the gap. The germline CDR1 and CDR2 sequences are GEAIGNYY and EKD. The CDR3 extends over 19 amino acids. The CDR3 DNA follows: TGTGCCTGTGACACCGTCGAGCACAAACTGCGTAACAACACCGATAAACTCATCTTT. As protein: CACDTVEHKLRNNTDKLIF.

In this sample, this clone turned up many times. The gene calls are TRDV1 and TRDJ3, with 12 bases matching TRDD3. CDR3 length: 25 amino acids. J lost 0 bases, V lost 3 bases, and 21 bases had no gene match. Germline V gene data show CDR1 as TSWWSYY and CDR2 as QGS. The CDR3 region is CALGDPSSGTGGYPESSWDTRQMFF. CDR3 sequence (DNA): TGTGCTCTTGGGGATCCTTCCTCCGGTACTGGGGGATACCCTGAGAGCTCCTGGGACACCCGACAGATGTTTTTC.

This clone is labeled as medium-sized. This sample includes further DNA sequences coding for the same CDR3. V and J are TRDV1 and TRDJ1, with D possibly being TRDD3 (7 bases). The germline V and J ends were trimmed by 5 bases and 2 bases, with 39 bases remaining between them. Germline CDR1 and CDR2: TSWWSYY and QGS. The CDR3 is 23 residues long. CDR3 bases: TGTGCTCTTGGGCTGCGGACCTTCCCACCCCCACTGGGGCCCCCCACGAGGACCGATAAACTCATCTTT. This sequence encodes CALGLRTFPPPLGPPTRTDKLIF.

Relative to its sample, this clone is medium-sized. CDR3 protein: CALGEKVLVNLEPMYTDKLIF. For the CDR3, the DNA is TGTGCTCTTGGGGAAAAGGTTCTGGTCAACCTCGAACCGATGTACACCGATAAACTCATCTTT. This chain connects TRDV1 to TRDJ1; D gene ambiguous. The CDR3 consists of 21 residues. The germline V gene encodes CDR1 TSWWSYY and CDR2 QGS. Trimming pared 2 bases from V and 0 bases from J, leaving 28 bases between.

Only a few counts were recorded for this clone. This DNA's translation and the protein TCRdb lists, from a much larger clone, do not match at residue 14, likely due to a read error; the protein shown is translated from the DNA. V is TRDV1 and J is TRDJ1, with TRDD3 identical over 11 bases. The V segment lost 1 base and the J segment 4 bases; nucleotides outside the gene matches: 35. The CDR3 is 26 amino acids. Germline assignment: CDR1 TSWWSYY and CDR2 QGS. The DNA of the CDR3 is TGTGCTCTTGGGGAACCTATAGAAGGGTCCTACCAATTTGCTGGGGGATACCTAAGAGGAAACGATAAACTCATCTTT. Protein: CALGEPIEGSYQFAGGYLRGNDKLIF.

On this clone: A read error likely explains why the TCRdb protein, taken from a much larger clone, differs from this DNA's translation at residue 12; the protein shown is translated from the DNA. The V gene is TRDV2, the J gene TRDJ1, with 12 bases aligning to TRDD3. Germline loops: CDR1 GEAIGNYY, CDR2 EKD. With 3 bases clipped from V and 0 bases from J, the junction kept 10 bases outside the gene matches. The CDR3 covers 18 residues. CDR3 amino acids: CACDPVLGDTRHTDKLIF. Here the CDR3 DNA reads TGTGCCTGTGACCCCGTACTGGGGGATACCAGACACACCGATAAACTCATCTTT.

On this clone: It differs at one base from a far larger clone, so likely a read error. Other DNA sequences in the same sample also yield this CDR3. The chain couples TRDV2 to TRDJ1, with TRDD3 as a possible D gene (6 bases). With 1 base removed from V and 2 bases from J, the gap between germline ends came to 13 bases. The CDR3 sequence is 15 residues long. Germline CDR1 GEAIGNYY, CDR2 EKD. The CDR3 loop is CACDTVAGDTDKLIF. CDR3 coding DNA: TGTGCCTGTGACACTGTTGCTGGGGATACCGATAAACTCATCTTT.

This clone was seen ten or more times. The V gene is TRDV2, the J gene TRDJ1, with TRDD3 identical over 9 bases. The length of the CDR3 is 15 residues. Germline CDR1 reads GEAIGNYY; CDR2 reads EKD. Losses at the gene ends were 3 bases for V and 0 bases for J; bases not matched to a gene: 4. This chain's CDR3 is CACDGLGDDTDKLIF. The CDR3 DNA follows: TGTGCCTGTGACGGACTGGGGGACGACACCGATAAACTCATCTTT.

The chain carries TRDV2 and TRDJ1, with 9 bases lining up with TRDD3. Germline trimming cut 3 bases from V and 2 bases from J; bases unmatched to any gene: 12. From germline, CDR1 is GEAIGNYY and CDR2 EKD. The CDR3 has 17 residues. CDR3 loop: CACDDLSLGDQTDKLIF. In nucleotides, the CDR3 is TGTGCCTGTGACGATTTAAGTCTGGGGGATCAGACCGATAAACTCATCTTT.

This sequence joins TRDV1 and TRDJ1, with 12 bases matching TRDD3. The V segment lost 0 bases and the J segment 0 bases; nucleotides outside the gene matches: 32. This CDR3 spans 27 amino acids. The germline V gene encodes CDR1 TSWWSYY and CDR2 QGS. The CDR3 region has the DNA TGTGCTCTTGGGGAACTTTGGGTCCCTCCAAAGGATGGTTCTGGGGGATACGGAGACTTGTACACCGATAAACTCATCTTT. This encodes CALGELWVPPKDGSGGYGDLYTDKLIF.

A few counts support this clone. The protein in TCRdb stems from a much larger clone and differs at residue 10 from this DNA's translation, likely a read error; here the protein is translated from the DNA. This chain connects TRDV1 to TRDJ1; 12 positions match TRDD3. CDR1 TSWWSYY and CDR2 QGS come from the germline V gene. V lost 5 bases and J lost 4; bases outside the gene matches: 29. CDR3 size: 23 residues. The CDR3 nucleotides are TGTGCTCTTGGGACTACTTCCTATTCATGCTGGGGGATACGCTGGAGTGGGGGCGATAAACTCATCTTT. Protein: CALGTTSYSCWGIRWSGGDKLIF.

This clone was found many times. V and J are TRDV1 and TRDJ1, with TRDD3 matching 8 bases. The CDR3 consists of 23 residues. Germline CDR1 reads TSWWSYY; CDR2 reads QGS. V lost 1 base, J lost 0 bases, and 25 bases stayed unmatched. The CDR3 coding sequence is TGTGCTCTTGGGGAACCCCTTTTCCCAAGGTATGGGGGGATAGAGTCGTACACCGATAAACTCATCTTT. This sequence encodes CALGEPLFPRYGGIESYTDKLIF.

This clone was recorded many times. This chain joins TRDV2 and TRDJ1; 8 bases are shared with TRDD3. The CDR3 is made up of 14 amino acids. Germline CDR1 GEAIGNYY, CDR2 EKD. Trimming took 3 bases from V and 3 from J; bases not matched to a gene: 5. This CDR3 is CACDEVGDSDKLIF. DNA for the CDR3: TGTGCCTGTGACGAGGTGGGGGATTCCGATAAACTCATCTTT.